These T cell receptor beta chains were read from a single sample in a study of T-cell reconstitution after alpha-beta-depleted transplantation in children. Via MiXCR, TCRdb re-called the PCR reads, giving one row per CDR3 protein. The table has 420,000 or so distinct CDR3 sequences, roughly 11% seen once. The sample in question was PBMCs from the stem cell graft donor, obtained from the stem cell graft. The receptors originated from a human donor who donated a stem cell graft to a child with acute myeloid leukemia. The CDR3 runs from the conserved cysteine through the conserved F or W. D genes are given only for firm matches. Size is omitted from some rows. Given values are once, few, many or a class for expanded clones.

v_call	d_call	clone_size	j_call	cdr3_aa	cdr3_nt
TRBV12-3/TRBV12-4	-	-	TRBJ1-1	CASTIQGGGTEAFF	TGTGCCAGCACCATACAGGGAGGGGGCACTGAAGCTTTCTTT
TRBV12-3/TRBV12-4	-	-	TRBJ1-5	CASSLTRDGNQPQHF	TGTGCCAGCAGTTTAACCCGGGATGGCAATCAGCCCCAGCATTTT
TRBV7-4	TRBD2	few	TRBJ2-7	CATALAGVSIEQYF	TGTGCCACCGCTCTAGCGGGAGTCTCGATCGAGCAGTACTTC
TRBV29-1	-	few	TRBJ2-7	CSVELDSLSSYEQYF	TGCAGCGTTGAGCTTGACTCTTTAAGCTCCTACGAGCAGTACTTC
TRBV20-1	-	-	TRBJ2-1	CSARVKLSYNEQFF	TGCAGTGCTAGAGTTAAGCTTTCCTACAATGAGCAGTTCTTC
TRBV9	-	few	TRBJ2-2	CASSVAGHTGELFF	TGTGCCAGCAGCGTAGCGGGCCACACCGGGGAGCTGTTTTTT
TRBV4-1	-	many	TRBJ2-7	CASSQEGTPYEQYF	TGCGCCAGCAGCCAAGAGGGGACACCCTACGAGCAGTACTTC
TRBV7-9	-	-	TRBJ2-7	CASSLITSPEPKYF	TGTGCCAGCAGCTTAATCACTAGCCCCGAACCAAAGTACTTC
TRBV3-1	-	once	TRBJ2-1	CATSQELPVVAAYNEQFF	TGTGCCACCAGCCAAGAGCTCCCCGTGGTAGCGGCCTACAATGAGCAGTTCTTC
TRBV7-2	TRBD1	many	TRBJ1-5	CASSLEQGAGQPQHF	TGTGCCAGCAGCTTAGAACAGGGGGCGGGACAGCCCCAGCATTTT
TRBV7-2	TRBD2	few	TRBJ2-5	CASSPLAGVPETQYF	TGTGCCAGCAGCCCGTTAGCGGGAGTCCCCGAGACCCAGTACTTC
TRBV20-1	-	many	TRBJ1-4	CSAKDTPPREKLFF	TGCAGTGCTAAGGATACTCCGCCTCGGGAAAAACTGTTTTTT
TRBV12-3/TRBV12-4	-	many	TRBJ2-1	CASSPRPTNEQFF	TGTGCCAGCAGTCCTCGACCTACAAATGAGCAGTTCTTC
TRBV20-1	TRBD1	-	TRBJ1-5	CSARTDRENQPQHF	TGCAGTGCTAGAACTGACAGGGAGAATCAGCCCCAGCATTTT
TRBV6-1	-	-	TRBJ1-1	CASRNTGLNTEAFF	TGTGCCAGCAGAAATACAGGGCTGAACACTGAAGCTTTCTTT
TRBV19	-	few	TRBJ2-7	CASSIGTSGEQYF	TGTGCCAGTAGTATTGGGACGTCGGGAGAGCAGTACTTC